Reported below is one T cell receptor beta chain. This record comes from a study of technical replicates of blood from a few donors. The data were produced by immunoSEQ multiplex PCR, yet TCRdb's version contains in-frame clones alone and is incomplete. The sample has about 82,000 clones, around 94% seen once; the top ten hold roughly 0.4%. The CDR3 totals 18 residues. The V end was cut by 3 bases, the J end by 4 bases, with 22 bases between. Germline assignment: CDR1 SGDLS and CDR2 YYNGEE. Sequences were obtained from T cells isolated from PBMCs. The origin of this receptor is a human donor in good health. The V call is TRBV9, the J call TRBJ1-4; D is unclear. The CDR3 region has the DNA TGTGCCAGCAGCGGAGATGACACCCCGATCTTTAATAATGAAAAACTGTTTTTT. Its protein is CASSGDDTPIFNNEKLFF. Variable domain in full (rest from reference TRBV9 and TRBJ1-4): DSGVTQTPKHLITATGQRVTLRCSPRSGDLSVYWYQQSLDQGLQFLIQYYNGEERAKGNILERFSAQQFPDLHSELNLSSLELGDSALYFCASSGDDTPIFNNEKLFFGSGTQLSVL.